The entry that follows covers one TCR beta chain sequence. No antigen is known for it. No much larger clone is present one base from it, and per-base qualities are unavailable. This record belongs to a study of cytomegalovirus exposure and HLA in healthy donors (dated by TCRdb to 2017 to 2019). Context from the whole study: In an earlier analysis of around 540 of the donors, roughly 300 Gb of sequence data and some 100 million unique TCR beta sequences from approximately 180 million T cells were reported. High-throughput TCR immunosequencing, statistical association of individual TCRs with disease status, and machine learning were combined to predict cytomegalovirus infection status. An earlier analysis of about 620 of the donors applied high-throughput TCR beta sequencing to assess whether each TCR beta V gene segment acted as functional or pseudogenic. Alongside the repertoire data, information on donor age, sex, ethnicity and CMV serostatus was compiled. Along with the approximately 650-subject first cohort, a separate validation cohort of over 90 different subjects was used. All discovery cohort repertoires had been generated using a single sequencing platform. A later analysis re-analyzed previously published TCR beta repertoires from 500 to 700 donors and added high-resolution HLA genotyping to study TCR occurrence patterns. Roughly 5 DR-DQ haplotypes were treated as single units for association and clustering because of strong linkage in the cohort. The later analysis used no new phenotypic data to find candidate immune exposures, relying instead on TCR beta sequences and their occurrence across donors. Typing coverage differed by locus: A, B, C, DRB1 and DQB1 were typed in roughly 620-630 donors, DQA1 in about 510, DPA1 in 600 to 610, and DPB1 in 450 to 490. An early release that covered roughly 600 HLA-typed donors contained about 300 gigabases of sequencing data and 75 million to 100 million unique TCR sequences. HLA typing covered class I and class II loci at four-digit resolution. The genetic ancestry cluster associated with self-reported Caucasian donors included roughly four fifths of the 398 genotyped donors. On average, around 240,000 unique TCR beta nucleotide sequences were sequenced per donor among a few hundred genotyped donors of the cohort, with roughly 18% of those sequences being non-productive. The T cell repertoires of 666 subjects were profiled by immunosequencing and related to cytomegalovirus serostatus. The study was designed to test whether signatures of past pathogen exposure could be identified by cataloging public T cell receptors. Genome-wide SNP genotypes for about three fifths of the roughly 670 donors were used in a later genetic analysis, which treated that subset as a discovery cohort. The investigation overall reported the following: Most TCR sequences were seen in very few donors, while some public TCRs were found in many individuals. Cytomegalovirus status was reported to be diagnosed by the classifier with high specificity and sensitivity in both the original and validation cohorts. The sequencing pipeline was judged likely to have produced a cluster of highly shared sequence variants as a technical artifact. A few of the identified cytomegalovirus-associated TCR beta chains were confirmed in vitro to be specific for cytomegalovirus antigens. Immune exposure information for the cohort was limited to CMV serostatus. Compared with the approximately 720-donor mean, donors in an Asian-associated ancestry cluster had fewer N-insertions in productive TCRs, according to a later genetic analysis. In a later analysis, HLA-associated TCR beta chains were found to be more clonally expanded and to have lower generation probabilities than equally common non-associated chains. When HLA alleles, especially DR and DQ, strongly co-occurred, attributing TCR associations to individual alleles was difficult. Roughly uniform sequencing depth across donors was assumed in presence/absence analyses, although this assumption may not hold. In a later analysis, most CMV-associated TCR beta chains were found to appear HLA-restricted, with HLA associations seemingly driven largely by CMV exposure. Only TCR beta chains were sequenced in this cohort, and the absence of alpha or paired-chain data limited detectable features. Correlated functional status among segregating V segments might be attributable to linkage disequilibrium, but an unknown experimental factor could not be ruled out. In a later analysis, 15,000 to 20,000 TCR beta sequences were associated with specific HLA alleles at a false discovery rate of 0.05. V-gene and J-gene trimming of TCR beta chains was associated with a missense DCLRE1C variant in a later genetic analysis, and the association was replicated in an independent cohort. In a later analysis, several top co-occurrence clusters were reported to appear linked to parvovirus B19, influenza, CMV and Epstein-Barr virus. The earlier analysis of nearly 600 of the donors excluded around 17 rarely observed V segments, including chromosome 9 orphons, because counts were too low. A later analysis found that TCR association rates varied across HLA loci, with DRB1 alleles showing the most associated TCRs and HLA-C alleles the fewest. A further reported finding was that TCR beta sequences accurately predicted the HLA-A and HLA-B alleles for most subjects in the first cohort. An earlier analysis of approximately 500 of the donors showed that most TCR beta V segments appeared in productive rearrangements either about 87% or about 30% of the time, which broadly matched IMGT annotations. The study listed 150 to 200 TCR beta chains as associated with cytomegalovirus. According to the authors, the approach could potentially be generalized to other disease states and immunological phenotypes. Because HLA typing was missing for some donors at each locus, association tests included only the typed subset. Some IMGT-functional V segments, including TRBV6-2 and TRBV6-3, could not be told apart with the 87-base-pair reads, so those segments were excluded.

Reading the germline V gene gives CDR1 MGHRA and CDR2 YSYEKL. Taken from cysteine to phenylalanine, the CDR3 has 14 residues. This entry keeps only the CDR3 DNA: 42 bases, framed from base 1. V is pared back by 3 bases and J by 6 bases, with 12 bases lying between the germline termini. The library was made by the immunoSEQ multiplex PCR assay. For the multiplex PCR, a mixture combining 60 forward primers for TCR Vbeta segments and 13 reverse primers for TCR Jbeta segments was used. The CDR3 region of rearranged TCR beta genes was amplified from genomic DNA with a multiplex PCR assay. The amplified TCR beta libraries were sequenced on the Illumina HiSeq System as 87-base-pair reads. In the source study's methods: In a later analysis, some 80 million unique TCR beta chains were counted across the 500 to 700 repertoires, and roughly 10 million of these chains were shared by at least two donors. To remove PCR and sequencing errors, raw reads were error-corrected and collapsed into unique sequences using a nearest-neighbor algorithm that merged closely related sequences. CDR3 sequences were aligned to IMGT reference sequences to assign V, D and J gene segments. For a sequence to be retained, a match of at least six nucleotides was required to both a V gene segment and a J gene segment. A rearrangement counted as productive if the CDR3 had no stop codons and remained in frame with V and J, and every other rearrangement counted as non-productive. Following IMGT convention, CDR3 was defined as the stretch from the second conserved V-encoded cysteine up to the conserved J-encoded phenylalanine. In an earlier analysis of approximately 590 of the donors, sequences lacking an unambiguous match to a single V gene segment were excluded. An earlier analysis of approximately 590 of the donors classified V segments as functional when productive rearrangements were above 56.7% and as segregating when the standard deviation between donors was above 5%. A statistical classification framework was developed to diagnose cytomegalovirus status using the catalog of TCR beta chain sequences. In a later analysis, V and J genes were assigned by comparing TCR nucleotide sequences against IMGT/GENE-DB human TR gene sequences. The TCRdist pipeline was used in a later analysis to assign CDR3 sequences and most-parsimonious VDJ recombination scenarios. In a later analysis, each TCR beta chain was defined by its CDR3 amino acid sequence together with its V-gene family, and reads lacking a unique V-gene family were excluded. As a way to deal with suspected cross-contamination and a sequencing artifact, a later analysis dropped roughly 620 nucleotide sequences that were highly shared and had low generation probability. A later analysis calculated a clonal expansion index for each public chain from normalized within-repertoire ranks of inferred template counts. A later analysis computed generation probabilities with a VDJ recombination model fitted to out-of-frame rearrangements, and checked the results against IGoR. A later analysis scored TCR-TCR, TCR-HLA and TCR-CMV co-occurrence with hypergeometric tests, applying a repertoire-size bias correction to TCR pairs. A later analysis estimated false discovery rates by permuting HLA or CMV assignments 20 times. A later analysis grouped co-occurring TCRs with DBSCAN, adding TCRdist sequence similarity when clustering within HLA-allele-positive subsets. Repertoires with fewer than 30,000 or more than 120,000 public chains, plus five repertoires with anomalous nucleotide sharing, were excluded from co-occurrence clustering. TCRdb obtained this table from immuneACCESS and retained in-frame rearrangements with V and J assigned. These tables miss some clones; where compared with another copy, unresolved V genes account for less than half of the shortfall, and the remainder is unexplained. V and J calls and clone size are copied from that table; D and trimming were computed from the DNA. Present in this sample are 75,000 to 95,000 clones, about four fifths of which were seen just once. Together, the top ten hold 4.5% to 7% of the sample.

The cohort was made up of about 610 healthy bone marrow donors. Cohort members were all nominally healthy when sampled, although unrecorded immune exposures were likely present. The donor was CMV seropositive and was included in the group of 290 or so seropositive cohort members. A peripheral blood sample was collected from each donor, and TCR beta sequencing was performed on peripheral blood mononuclear cells. The Qiagen DNeasy Blood Extraction Kit was used to extract genomic DNA from the blood cell samples. Recombination linked TRBV4-1 to TRBJ1-5; the D gene is unclear. This TCR came from a woman aged 18-29 years in good health and CMV-seropositive. The specimen sequenced was PBMCs. The CDR3 has the sequence CASSQGGLGQPQHF. The DNA reads TGCGCCAGCAGCCAGGGAGGGTTGGGTCAGCCCCAGCATTTT.